The source of this T cell receptor beta chain is a study of T cells in Graves' hyperthyroidism and ophthalmopathy. Regarding the study as a whole: Blood shared most expanded thyroid clonotypes above 0.001.

The source material, RNA transcripts, was used to amplify TCR beta CDR3 regions. With the HTBI primer set, the TCR CDR3 went through a first round of RT-PCR. TCRdb called the multiplex PCR reads again in MiXCR, with one record for every CDR3 protein. The data contain hundreds of thousands of distinct CDR3 sequences, roughly a sixth of them singletons. Comments on this clonotype: Antigen specificity is unknown.

The CDR3 spans 15 residues. Trimming cost V 5 bases and J 7 bases; bases outside gene matches: 9. Per germline, CDR1 MNHEY and CDR2 SMNVEV (reference sequence). The sample consisted of blood. The sequence was obtained from a woman aged 40 to 50 with Graves' ophthalmopathy. V gene TRBV27 combines with J gene TRBJ2-1; TRBD2 aligns across 9 bases. CDR3: CASSPLPSGVNEQFF. CDR3 nucleotide sequence: TGTGCCAGCAGTCCCTTACCTAGCGGGGTAAATGAGCAGTTCTTC.